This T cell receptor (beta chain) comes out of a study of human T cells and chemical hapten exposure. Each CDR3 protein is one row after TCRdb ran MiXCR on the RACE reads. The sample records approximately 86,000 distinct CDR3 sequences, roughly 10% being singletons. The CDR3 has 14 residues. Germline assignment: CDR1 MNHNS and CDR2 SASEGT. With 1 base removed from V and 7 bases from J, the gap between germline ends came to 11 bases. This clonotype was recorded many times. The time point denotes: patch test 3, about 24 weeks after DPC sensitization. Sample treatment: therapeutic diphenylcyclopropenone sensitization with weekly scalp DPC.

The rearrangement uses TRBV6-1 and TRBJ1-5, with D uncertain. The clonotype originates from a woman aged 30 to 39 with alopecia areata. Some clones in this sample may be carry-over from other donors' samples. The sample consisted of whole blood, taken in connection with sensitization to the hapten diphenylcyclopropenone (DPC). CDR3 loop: CASSEVGQLQPQHF. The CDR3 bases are TGTGCCAGCAGTGAAGTCGGCCAGCTCCAGCCCCAGCATTTT.